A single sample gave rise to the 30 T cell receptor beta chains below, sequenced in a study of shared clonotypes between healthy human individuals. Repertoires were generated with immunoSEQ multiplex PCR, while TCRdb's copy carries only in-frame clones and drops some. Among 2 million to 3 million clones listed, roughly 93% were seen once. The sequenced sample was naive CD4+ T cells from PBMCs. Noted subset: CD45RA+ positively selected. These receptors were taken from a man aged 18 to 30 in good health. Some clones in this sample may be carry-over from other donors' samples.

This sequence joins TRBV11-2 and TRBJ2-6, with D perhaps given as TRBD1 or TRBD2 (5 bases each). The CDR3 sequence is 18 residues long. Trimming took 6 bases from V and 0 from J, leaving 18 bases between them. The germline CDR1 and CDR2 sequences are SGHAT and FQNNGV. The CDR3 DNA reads TGTGCCAGCAGAAAGAGGGGCGGGCAAAGCTCTGGGGCCAACGTCCTGACTTTC. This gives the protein CASRKRGGQSSGANVLTF.

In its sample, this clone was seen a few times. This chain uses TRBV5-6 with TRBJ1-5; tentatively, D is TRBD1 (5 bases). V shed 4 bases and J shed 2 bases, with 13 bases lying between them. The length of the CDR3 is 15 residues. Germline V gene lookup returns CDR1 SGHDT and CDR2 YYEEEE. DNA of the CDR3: TGTGCCAGCAGCACTCAGGGTACGGGCAATCAGCCCCAGCATTTT. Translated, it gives CASSTQGTGNQPQHF.

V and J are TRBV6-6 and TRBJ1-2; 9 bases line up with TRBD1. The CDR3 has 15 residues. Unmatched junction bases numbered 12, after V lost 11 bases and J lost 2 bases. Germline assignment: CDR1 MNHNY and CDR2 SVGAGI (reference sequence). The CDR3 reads CAGLGGDRANYGYTF. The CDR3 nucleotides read TGTGCCGGGCTTGGTGGGGACAGGGCCAACTATGGCTACACCTTC.

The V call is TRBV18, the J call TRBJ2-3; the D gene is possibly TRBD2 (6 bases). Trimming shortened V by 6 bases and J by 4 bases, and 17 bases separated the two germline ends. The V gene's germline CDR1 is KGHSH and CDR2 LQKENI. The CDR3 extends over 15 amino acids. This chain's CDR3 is CASSPTSFGPDTQYF. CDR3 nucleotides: TGTGCCAGCTCTCCAACTAGCTTTGGTCCAGATACGCAGTATTTT.

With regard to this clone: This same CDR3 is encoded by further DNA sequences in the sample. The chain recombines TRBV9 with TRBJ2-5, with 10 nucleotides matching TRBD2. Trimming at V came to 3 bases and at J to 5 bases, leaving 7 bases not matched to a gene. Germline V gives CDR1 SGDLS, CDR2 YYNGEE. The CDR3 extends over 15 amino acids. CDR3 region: CASSGTSGGRETQYF. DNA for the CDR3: TGTGCCAGCAGCGGGACTAGCGGAGGACGGGAGACCCAGTACTTC.

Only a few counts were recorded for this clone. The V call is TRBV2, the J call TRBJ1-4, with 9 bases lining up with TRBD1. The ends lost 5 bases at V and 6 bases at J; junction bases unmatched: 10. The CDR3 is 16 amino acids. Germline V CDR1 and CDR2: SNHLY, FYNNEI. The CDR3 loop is CASSLDPGQGDEKLFF. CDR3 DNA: TGTGCCAGCAGTTTAGACCCGGGACAGGGAGATGAAAAACTGTTTTTT.

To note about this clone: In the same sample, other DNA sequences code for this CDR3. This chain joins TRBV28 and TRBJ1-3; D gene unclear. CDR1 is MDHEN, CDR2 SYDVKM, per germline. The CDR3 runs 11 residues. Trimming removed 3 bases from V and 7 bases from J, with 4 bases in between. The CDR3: CASSLGNTIYF. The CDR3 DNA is TGTGCCAGCAGTTTGGGGAACACCATATATTTT. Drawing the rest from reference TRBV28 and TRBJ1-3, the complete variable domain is DVKVTQSSRYLVKRTGEKVFLECVQDMDHENMFWYRQDPGLGLRLIYFSYDVKMKEKGDIPEGYSVSREKKERFSLILESASTNQTSMYLCASSLGNTIYFGEGSWLTVV.

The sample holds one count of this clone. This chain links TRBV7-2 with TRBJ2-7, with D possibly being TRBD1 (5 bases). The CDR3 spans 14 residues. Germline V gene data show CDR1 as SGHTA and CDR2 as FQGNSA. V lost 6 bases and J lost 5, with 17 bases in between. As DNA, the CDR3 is TGTGCCAGCAGTTTTGCGGCAGGGCGGAACGAGCAGTACTTC. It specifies CASSFAAGRNEQYF. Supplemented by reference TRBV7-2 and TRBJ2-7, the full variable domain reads GAGVSQSPSNKVTEKGKDVELRCDPISGHTALYWYRQSLGQGLEFLIYFQGNSAPDKSGLPSDRFSAERTGGSVSTLTIQRTQQEDSAVYLCASSFAAGRNEQYFGPGTRLTVT.

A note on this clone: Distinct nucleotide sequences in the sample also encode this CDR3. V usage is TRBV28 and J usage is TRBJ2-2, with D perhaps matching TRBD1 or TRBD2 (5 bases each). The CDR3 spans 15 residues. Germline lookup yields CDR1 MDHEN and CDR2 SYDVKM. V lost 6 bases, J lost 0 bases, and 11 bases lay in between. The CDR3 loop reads CASSPGTANTGELFF. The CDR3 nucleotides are TGTGCCAGCAGCCCGGGGACCGCGAACACCGGGGAGCTGTTTTTT.

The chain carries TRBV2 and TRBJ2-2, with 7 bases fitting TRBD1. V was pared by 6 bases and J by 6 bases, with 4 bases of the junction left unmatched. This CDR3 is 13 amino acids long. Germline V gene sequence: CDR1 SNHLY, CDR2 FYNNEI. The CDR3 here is CASRGQIAGELFF. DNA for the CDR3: TGTGCCAGCAGGGGACAGATAGCCGGGGAGCTGTTTTTT.

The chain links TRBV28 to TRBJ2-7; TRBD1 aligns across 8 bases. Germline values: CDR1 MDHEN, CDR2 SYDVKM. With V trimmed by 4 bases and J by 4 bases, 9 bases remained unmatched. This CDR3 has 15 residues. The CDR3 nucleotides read TGTGCCAGCAGTTCCTGGACAGGGCCTCCTTACGAGCAGTACTTC. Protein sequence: CASSSWTGPPYEQYF.

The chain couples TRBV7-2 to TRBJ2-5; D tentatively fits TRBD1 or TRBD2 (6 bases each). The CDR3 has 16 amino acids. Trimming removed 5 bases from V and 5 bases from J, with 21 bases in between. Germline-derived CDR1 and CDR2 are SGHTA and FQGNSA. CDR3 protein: CASSPQWTGGGETQYF. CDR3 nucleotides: TGTGCCAGCAGCCCACAGTGGACTGGAGGGGGGGAGACCCAGTACTTC.

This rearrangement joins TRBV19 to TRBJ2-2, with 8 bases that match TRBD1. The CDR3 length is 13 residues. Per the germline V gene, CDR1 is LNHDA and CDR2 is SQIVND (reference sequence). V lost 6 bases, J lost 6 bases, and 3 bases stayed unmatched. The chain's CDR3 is CASRTGESGELFF. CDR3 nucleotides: TGTGCCAGTAGGACAGGGGAGTCCGGGGAGCTGTTTTTT.

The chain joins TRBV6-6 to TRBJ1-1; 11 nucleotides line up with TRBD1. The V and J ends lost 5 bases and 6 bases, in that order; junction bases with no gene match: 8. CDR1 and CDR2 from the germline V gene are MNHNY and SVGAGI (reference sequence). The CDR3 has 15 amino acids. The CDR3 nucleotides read TGTGCCAGCAGTCCGGGACAGGGGGGAGAGGCTGAAGCTTTCTTT. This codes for CASSPGQGGEAEAFF.

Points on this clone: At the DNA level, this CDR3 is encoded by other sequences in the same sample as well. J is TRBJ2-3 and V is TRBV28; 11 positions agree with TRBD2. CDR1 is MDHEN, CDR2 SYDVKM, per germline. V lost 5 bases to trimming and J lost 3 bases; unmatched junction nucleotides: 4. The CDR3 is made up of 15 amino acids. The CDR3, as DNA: TGTGCCAGCAGTCTAACTAGCGGGAGAACAGATACGCAGTATTTT. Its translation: CASSLTSGRTDTQYF. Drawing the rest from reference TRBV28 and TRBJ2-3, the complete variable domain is DVKVTQSSRYLVKRTGEKVFLECVQDMDHENMFWYRQDPGLGLRLIYFSYDVKMKEKGDIPEGYSVSREKKERFSLILESASTNQTSMYLCASSLTSGRTDTQYFGPGTRLTVL.

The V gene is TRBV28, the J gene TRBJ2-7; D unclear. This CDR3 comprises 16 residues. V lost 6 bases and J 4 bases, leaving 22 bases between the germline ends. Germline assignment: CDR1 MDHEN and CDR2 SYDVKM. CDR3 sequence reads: CASSSNNWADNYEQYF. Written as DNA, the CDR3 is TGTGCCAGCAGCTCCAATAATTGGGCCGACAATTACGAGCAGTACTTC. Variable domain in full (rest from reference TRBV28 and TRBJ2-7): DVKVTQSSRYLVKRTGEKVFLECVQDMDHENMFWYRQDPGLGLRLIYFSYDVKMKEKGDIPEGYSVSREKKERFSLILESASTNQTSMYLCASSSNNWADNYEQYFGPGTRLTVT.

The CDR3 region is CASSPDAVPTGELFF. The CDR3 DNA reads TGTGCCAGCAGCCCCGATGCCGTTCCTACGGGGGAGCTGTTTTTT. The chain links TRBV9 to TRBJ2-2; no definite D call. The CDR3 runs to 15 residues. With 4 bases removed from V and 8 bases from J, the gap between germline ends came to 18 bases. The germline V gene has CDR1 SGDLS and CDR2 YYNGEE.

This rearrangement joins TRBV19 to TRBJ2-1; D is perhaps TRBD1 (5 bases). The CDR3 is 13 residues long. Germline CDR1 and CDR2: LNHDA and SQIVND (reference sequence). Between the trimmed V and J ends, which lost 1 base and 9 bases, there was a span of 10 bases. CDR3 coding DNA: TGTGCCAGTAGTATAGGGCAGGGCGGTGAGCAGTTCTTC. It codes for CASSIGQGGEQFF.

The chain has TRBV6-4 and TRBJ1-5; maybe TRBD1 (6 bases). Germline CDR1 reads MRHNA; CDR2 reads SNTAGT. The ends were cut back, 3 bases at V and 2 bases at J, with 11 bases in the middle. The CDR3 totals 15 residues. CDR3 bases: TGTGCCAGCAGTGAGGTGGCAGGGGGCAATCAGCCCCAGCATTTT. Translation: CASSEVAGGNQPQHF.

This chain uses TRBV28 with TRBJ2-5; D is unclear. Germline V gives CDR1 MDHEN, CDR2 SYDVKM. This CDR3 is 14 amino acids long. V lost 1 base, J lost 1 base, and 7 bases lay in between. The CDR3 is CASSLLPGQETQYF. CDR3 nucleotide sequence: TGTGCCAGCAGTTTATTGCCCGGCCAAGAGACCCAGTACTTC.

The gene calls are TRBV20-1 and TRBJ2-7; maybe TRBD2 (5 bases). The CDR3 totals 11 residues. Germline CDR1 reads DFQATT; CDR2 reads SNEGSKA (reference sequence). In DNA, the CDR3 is TGCATGTGGACGGACTCCGGGGAGCAGTACTTC. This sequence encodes CMWTDSGEQYF.

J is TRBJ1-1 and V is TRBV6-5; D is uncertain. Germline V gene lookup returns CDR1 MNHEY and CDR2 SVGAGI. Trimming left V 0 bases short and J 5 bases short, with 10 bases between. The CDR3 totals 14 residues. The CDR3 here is CASSYSGGPTEAFF. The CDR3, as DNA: TGTGCCAGCAGTTACTCAGGAGGGCCGACTGAAGCTTTCTTT.

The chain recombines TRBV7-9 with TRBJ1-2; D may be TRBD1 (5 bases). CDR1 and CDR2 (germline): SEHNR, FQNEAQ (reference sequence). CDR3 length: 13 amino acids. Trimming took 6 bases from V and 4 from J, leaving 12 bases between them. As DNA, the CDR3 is TGTGCCAGCAGATCCGGGACTTTCTATGGCTACACCTTC. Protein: CASRSGTFYGYTF.

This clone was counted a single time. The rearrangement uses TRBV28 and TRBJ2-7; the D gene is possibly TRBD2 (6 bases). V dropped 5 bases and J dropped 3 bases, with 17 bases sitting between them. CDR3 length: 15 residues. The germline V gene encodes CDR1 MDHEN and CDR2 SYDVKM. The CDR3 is CASSPPGTSLYEQYF. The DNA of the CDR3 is TGTGCCAGCAGTCCACCCGGGACTTCCCTCTACGAGCAGTACTTC.

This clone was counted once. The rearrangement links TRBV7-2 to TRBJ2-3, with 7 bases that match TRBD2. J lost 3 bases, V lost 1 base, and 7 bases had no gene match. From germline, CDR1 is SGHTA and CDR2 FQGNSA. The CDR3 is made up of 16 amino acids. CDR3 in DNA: TGTGCCAGCAGCTTAGGTTGGCGGGAGATGACAGATACGCAGTATTTT. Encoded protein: CASSLGWREMTDTQYF. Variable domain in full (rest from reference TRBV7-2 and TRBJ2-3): GAGVSQSPSNKVTEKGKDVELRCDPISGHTALYWYRQSLGQGLEFLIYFQGNSAPDKSGLPSDRFSAERTGGSVSTLTIQRTQQEDSAVYLCASSLGWREMTDTQYFGPGTRLTVL.

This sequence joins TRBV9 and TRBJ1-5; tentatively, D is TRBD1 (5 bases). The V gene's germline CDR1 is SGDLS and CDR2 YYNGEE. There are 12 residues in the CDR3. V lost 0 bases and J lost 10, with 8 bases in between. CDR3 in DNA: TGTGCCAGCAGCGTAGATCAGGGACCCCAGCATTTT. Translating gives CASSVDQGPQHF.

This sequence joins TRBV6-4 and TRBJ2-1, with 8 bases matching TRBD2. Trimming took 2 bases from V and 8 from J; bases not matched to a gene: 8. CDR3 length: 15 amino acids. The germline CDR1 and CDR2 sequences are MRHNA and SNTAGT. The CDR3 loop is CASSDLGLGSDEQFF. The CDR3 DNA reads TGTGCCAGCAGTGACCTGGGACTAGGTTCTGATGAGCAGTTCTTC.

The CDR3 bases are TGTGCCAGCAGGCCAAACACCGGGGAGCTGTTTTTT. Amino acids: CASRPNTGELFF. This sequence joins TRBV9 and TRBJ2-2; D gene uncertain. The CDR3 extends over 12 amino acids. The germline gives CDR1 SGDLS, CDR2 YYNGEE. Between the trimmed V and J ends, which lost 5 bases and 2 bases, there was a span of 4 bases.

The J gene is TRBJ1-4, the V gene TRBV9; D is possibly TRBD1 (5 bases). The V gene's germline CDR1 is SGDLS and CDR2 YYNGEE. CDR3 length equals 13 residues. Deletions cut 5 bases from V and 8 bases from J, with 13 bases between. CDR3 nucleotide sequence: TGTGCCAGCAGTGAAGGACACCCCGAAAAACTGTTTTTT. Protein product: CASSEGHPEKLFF. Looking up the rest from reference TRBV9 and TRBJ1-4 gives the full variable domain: DSGVTQTPKHLITATGQRVTLRCSPRSGDLSVYWYQQSLDQGLQFLIQYYNGEERAKGNILERFSAQQFPDLHSELNLSSLELGDSALYFCASSEGHPEKLFFGSGTQLSVL.

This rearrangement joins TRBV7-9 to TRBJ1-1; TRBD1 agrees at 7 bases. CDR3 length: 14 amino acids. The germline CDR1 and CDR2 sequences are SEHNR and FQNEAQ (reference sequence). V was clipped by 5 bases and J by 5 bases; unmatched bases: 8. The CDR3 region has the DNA TGTGCCAGCAGCCCTAACAGGGGTGGTACTGAAGCTTTCTTT. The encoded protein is CASSPNRGGTEAFF.